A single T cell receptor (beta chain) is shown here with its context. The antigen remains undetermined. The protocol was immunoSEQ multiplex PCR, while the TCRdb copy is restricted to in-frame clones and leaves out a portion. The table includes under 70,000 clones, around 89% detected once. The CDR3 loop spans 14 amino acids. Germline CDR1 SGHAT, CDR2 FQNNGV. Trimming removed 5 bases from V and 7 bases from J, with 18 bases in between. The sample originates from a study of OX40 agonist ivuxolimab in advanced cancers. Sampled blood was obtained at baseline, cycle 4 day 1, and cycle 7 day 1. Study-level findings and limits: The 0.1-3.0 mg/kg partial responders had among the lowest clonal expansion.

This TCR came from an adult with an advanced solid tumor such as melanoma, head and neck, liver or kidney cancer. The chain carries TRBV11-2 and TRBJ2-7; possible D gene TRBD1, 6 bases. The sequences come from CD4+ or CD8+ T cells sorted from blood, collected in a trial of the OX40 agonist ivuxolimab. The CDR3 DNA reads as TGTGCCAGCAGCCAGCCTAACCACAGGGAGGAGCAGTACTTC. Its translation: CASSQPNHREEQYF.